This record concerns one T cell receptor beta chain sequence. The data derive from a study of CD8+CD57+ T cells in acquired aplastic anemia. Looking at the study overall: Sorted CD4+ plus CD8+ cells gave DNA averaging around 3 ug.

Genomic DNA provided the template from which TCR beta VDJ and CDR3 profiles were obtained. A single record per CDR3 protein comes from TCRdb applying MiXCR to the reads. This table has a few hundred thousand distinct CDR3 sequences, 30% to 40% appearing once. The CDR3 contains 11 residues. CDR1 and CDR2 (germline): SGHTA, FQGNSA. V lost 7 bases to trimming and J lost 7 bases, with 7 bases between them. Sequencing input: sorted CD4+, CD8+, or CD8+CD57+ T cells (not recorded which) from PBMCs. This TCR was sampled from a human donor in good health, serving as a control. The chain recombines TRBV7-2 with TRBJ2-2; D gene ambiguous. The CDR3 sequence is CASTPSGELFF. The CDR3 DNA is TGTGCCAGCACCCCCAGCGGGGAGCTGTTTTTT.